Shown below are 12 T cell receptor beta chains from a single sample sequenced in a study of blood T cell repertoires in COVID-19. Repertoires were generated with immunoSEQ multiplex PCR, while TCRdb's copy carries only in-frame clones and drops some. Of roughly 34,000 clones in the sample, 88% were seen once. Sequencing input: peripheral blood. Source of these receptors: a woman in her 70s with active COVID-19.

CDR3 DNA: TGTGCCACCAGCAGAGATCGTGCGGGGGACTACACAGATACGCAGTATTTT. Translated, it gives CATSRDRAGDYTDTQYF. The chain links TRBV15 to TRBJ2-3, with 7 bases matching TRBD2. Germline trimming cut 0 bases from V and 2 bases from J; bases unmatched to any gene: 8. The germline V gene has CDR1 LNHNV and CDR2 YYDKDF (reference sequence). This CDR3 is 17 amino acids long.

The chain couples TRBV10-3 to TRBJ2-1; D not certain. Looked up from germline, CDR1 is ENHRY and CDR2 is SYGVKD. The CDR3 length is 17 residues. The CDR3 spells CATTQHASLSSYNEQFF. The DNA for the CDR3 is TGTGCTACTACCCAGCACGCCTCCCTGAGCTCCTACAATGAGCAGTTCTTC.

The CDR3 region has the DNA TGCGCCTCCCGGGGGGGGCCGAACACCGGGGAGCTGTTTTTT. It yields the protein CASRGGPNTGELFF. This sequence joins TRBV10-1 and TRBJ2-2, with 8 bases aligning to TRBD2. This CDR3 has 14 residues. Germline V gene data show CDR1 as WNHNN and CDR2 as SYGVQD (reference sequence). V trimming: 11 bases; J trimming: 0 bases; junction bases outside the gene matches: 5.

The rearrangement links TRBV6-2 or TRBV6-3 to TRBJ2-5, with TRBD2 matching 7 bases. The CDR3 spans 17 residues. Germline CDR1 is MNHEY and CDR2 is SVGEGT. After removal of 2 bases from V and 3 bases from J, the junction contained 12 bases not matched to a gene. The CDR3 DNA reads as TGTGCCAGCAGTTACCCCCCCGCTAGCGGTCGGGAAGAGACCCAGTACTTC. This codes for CASSYPPASGREETQYF.

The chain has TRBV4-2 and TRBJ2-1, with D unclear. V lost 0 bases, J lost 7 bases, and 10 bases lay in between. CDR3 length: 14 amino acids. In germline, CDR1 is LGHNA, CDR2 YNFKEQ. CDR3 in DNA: TGTGCCAGCAGCCAAGATCGCCGGTCTAATGAGCAGTTCTTC. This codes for CASSQDRRSNEQFF.

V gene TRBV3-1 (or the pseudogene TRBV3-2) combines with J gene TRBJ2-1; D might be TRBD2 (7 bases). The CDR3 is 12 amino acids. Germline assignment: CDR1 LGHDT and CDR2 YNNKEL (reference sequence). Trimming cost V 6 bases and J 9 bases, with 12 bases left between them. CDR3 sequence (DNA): TGTGCCAGCAGGGGGGGGGCAGGTGAGCAGTTCTTC. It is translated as CASRGGAGEQFF.

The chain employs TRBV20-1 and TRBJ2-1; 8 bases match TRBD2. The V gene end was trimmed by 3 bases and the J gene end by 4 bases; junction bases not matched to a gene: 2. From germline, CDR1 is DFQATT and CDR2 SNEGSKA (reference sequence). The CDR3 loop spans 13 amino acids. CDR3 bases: TGCAGTGCTAGTCCGGGGGGGTACAATGAGCAGTTCTTC. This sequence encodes CSASPGGYNEQFF.

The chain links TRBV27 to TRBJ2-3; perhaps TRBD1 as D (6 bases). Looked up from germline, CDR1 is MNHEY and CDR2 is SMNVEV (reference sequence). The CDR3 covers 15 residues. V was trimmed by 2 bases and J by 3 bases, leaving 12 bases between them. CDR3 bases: TGTGCCAGCAGTTTAGGGGGCACGGGGACAGATACGCAGTATTTT. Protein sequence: CASSLGGTGTDTQYF.

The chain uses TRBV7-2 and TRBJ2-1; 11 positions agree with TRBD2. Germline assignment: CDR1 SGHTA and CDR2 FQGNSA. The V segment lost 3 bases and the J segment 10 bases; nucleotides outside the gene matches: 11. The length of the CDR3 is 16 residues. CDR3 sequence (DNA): TGTGCCAGCAGCTTGGCTCAGCTAGCGGGGGGAGGGGAGCAGTTCTTC. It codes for CASSLAQLAGGGEQFF.

The CDR3: CASSERSGGDTEAFF. The CDR3 DNA is TGTGCCAGCAGTGAAAGGTCAGGAGGAGATACTGAAGCTTTCTTT. The gene calls are TRBV2 and TRBJ1-1; D call uncertain. Trimming took 2 bases from V and 5 from J, leaving 15 bases between them. This CDR3 has 15 residues. Germline V CDR1 and CDR2: SNHLY, FYNNEI.

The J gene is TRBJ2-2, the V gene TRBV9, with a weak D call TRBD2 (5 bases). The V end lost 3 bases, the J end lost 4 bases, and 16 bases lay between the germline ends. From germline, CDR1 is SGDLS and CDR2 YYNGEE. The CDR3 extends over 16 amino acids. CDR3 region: CASSAVLLGSTGELFF. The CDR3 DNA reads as TGTGCCAGCAGCGCCGTCCTACTAGGGTCCACCGGGGAGCTGTTTTTT.

CDR3 sequence (DNA): TGCGCCAGCAGCCAACAAAATGCGGGGGGGAGGAATGAGCAGTTCTTC. Its translation: CASSQQNAGGRNEQFF. V and J are TRBV4-1 and TRBJ2-1; TRBD2 aligns across 9 bases. Germline V gene sequence: CDR1 MGHRA, CDR2 YSYEKL. With V trimmed by 2 bases and J by 7 bases, 9 bases remained unmatched. The CDR3 spans 16 residues.